A single sample is the source of the 2 T cell receptor beta chains below, sequenced in a study of early T cells in non-severe SARS-CoV-2 infection. Via MiXCR, TCRdb re-called the 5' RACE reads, giving one row per CDR3 protein. Of 75,000 to 100,000 distinct CDR3 sequences listed, around 15% are singletons. Sequenced: whole blood. These receptors came from an adult who was a healthcare worker with PCR-confirmed SARS-CoV-2 infection or an uninfected control (not recorded which).

The rearrangement links TRBV20-1 to TRBJ2-3, with D perhaps assigned TRBD1 or TRBD2 (5 bases each). The germline V gene encodes CDR1 DFQATT and CDR2 SNEGSKA (reference sequence). The CDR3 length is 12 residues. The V and J ends lost 7 bases and 5 bases respectively, with 13 bases between them. The CDR3 DNA reads TGCAGTGGAGGGGTCGGGGAAGATACGCAGTATTTT. Translating it yields CSGGVGEDTQYF.

This clonotype showed up just a few times. V gene TRBV20-1 combines with J gene TRBJ2-3, with a tentative D call TRBD1 (5 bases). This CDR3 spans 12 amino acids. The germline gives CDR1 DFQATT, CDR2 SNEGSKA (reference sequence). V was cut by 2 bases and J by 4 bases, with 7 bases left in between. This CDR3 reads CSARTGADTQYF. The CDR3 bases are TGCAGTGCTAGAACAGGAGCAGATACGCAGTATTTT.